This TCR beta chain was sequenced for a study of memory CD4+ T cells and cytomegalovirus serostatus. Across the whole study: Of the healthy Belgian adults, fewer than 10 were CMV seropositive and approximately 25 seronegative. The study's findings and limits: About two fifths of the roughly 160 known CMV-associated TCRbeta sequences appeared in CD4+ memory.

This clone was recorded once. The antigen is not known. Assay: immunoSEQ multiplex PCR; the TCRdb copy retains only in-frame clones and omits some. The sample has more than 45,000 clones, 74% seen once; the top ten hold 0.9% to 1.5%. The sort gate was single viable CD3+CD4+CD8-CD45RO+ cells for memory CD4+ T cells. The specimen was memory CD4+ T cells from blood. This TCR was recovered from an adult in good health and CMV-seropositive.

CDR3 region: CASSPSDTDTQYF. CDR3 sequence (DNA): TGTGCCAGCAGTCCCAGTGACACAGATACGCAGTATTTT. V gene TRBV27 combines with J gene TRBJ2-3; D unclear. Germline CDR1 is MNHEY and CDR2 is SMNVEV (reference sequence). V gave up 5 bases and J gave up 2 bases, with 8 bases separating them. This CDR3 region has 13 residues.